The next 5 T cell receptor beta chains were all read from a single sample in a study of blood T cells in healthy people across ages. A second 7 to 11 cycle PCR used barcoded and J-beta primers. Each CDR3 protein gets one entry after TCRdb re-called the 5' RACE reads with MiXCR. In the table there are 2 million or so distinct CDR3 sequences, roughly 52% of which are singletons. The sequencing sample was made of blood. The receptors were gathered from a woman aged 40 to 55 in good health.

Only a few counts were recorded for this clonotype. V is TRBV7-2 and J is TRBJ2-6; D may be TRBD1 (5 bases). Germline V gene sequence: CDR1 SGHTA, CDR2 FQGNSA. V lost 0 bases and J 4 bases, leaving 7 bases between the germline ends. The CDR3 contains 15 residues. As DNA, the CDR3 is TGTGCCAGCAGCTTAGCGACAGCCGGGGCCAACGTCCTGACTTTC. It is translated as CASSLATAGANVLTF.

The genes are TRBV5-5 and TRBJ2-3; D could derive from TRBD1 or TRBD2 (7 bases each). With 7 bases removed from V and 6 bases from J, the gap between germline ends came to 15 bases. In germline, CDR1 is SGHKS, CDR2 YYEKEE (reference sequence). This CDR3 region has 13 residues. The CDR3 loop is CASWGGGEDTQYF. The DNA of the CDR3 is TGTGCCAGCTGGGGAGGGGGCGAGGATACGCAGTATTTT.

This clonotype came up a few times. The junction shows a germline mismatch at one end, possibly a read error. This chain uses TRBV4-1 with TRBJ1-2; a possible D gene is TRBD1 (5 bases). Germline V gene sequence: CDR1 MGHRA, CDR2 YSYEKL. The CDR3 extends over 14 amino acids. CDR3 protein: CASSQGGGYYGYTF. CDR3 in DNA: TGTGCCAGCAGCCAAGGTGGGGGGTACTATGGCTACACCTTC.

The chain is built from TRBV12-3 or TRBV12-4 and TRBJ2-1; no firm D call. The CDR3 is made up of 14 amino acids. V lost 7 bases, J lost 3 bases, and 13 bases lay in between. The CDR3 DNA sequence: TGTGCCAGCAAAGGTCCCTCTTACTACAATGAGCAGTTCTTC. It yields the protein CASKGPSYYNEQFF.

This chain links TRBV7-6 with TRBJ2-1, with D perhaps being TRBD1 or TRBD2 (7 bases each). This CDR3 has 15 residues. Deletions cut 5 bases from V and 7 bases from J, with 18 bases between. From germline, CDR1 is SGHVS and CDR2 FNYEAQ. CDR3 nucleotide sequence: TGTGCCAGCAGCCCCCCAGGGGGGGGGAAGAATGAGCAGTTCTTC. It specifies CASSPPGGGKNEQFF.